This T cell receptor (beta chain) comes out of a study of blood T cell repertoires in COVID-19. Some clones are missing from TCRdb's copy, which holds only in-frame ones; the method was immunoSEQ multiplex PCR. The sample holds about 140,000 clones, about 87% seen once. Trimming took 6 bases from V and 0 from J; bases not matched to a gene: 7. This CDR3 is 15 amino acids long. Germline lookup yields CDR1 SQVTM and CDR2 ANQGSEA. Sequenced material: peripheral blood. J is TRBJ1-1 and V is TRBV29-1, with TRBD1 matching over 10 bases. This sequence originates from a woman in her thirties or forties with acute or convalescent COVID-19. The DNA for the CDR3 is TGCAGCGTGTGGGACAGGGGAAAGTTGAACACTGAAGCTTTCTTT. Amino acids: CSVWDRGKLNTEAFF.